These 7 T cell receptor beta chains originate from one sample sequenced in a study of neurological immune-mediated disorders. TCRdb passed the 5' RACE reads through MiXCR, listing each CDR3 protein once. The table has about 57,000 distinct CDR3 sequences, roughly an eighth seen once; the top ten hold about 11%. Source material: PBMCs. These receptors came from a woman in her fifties or sixties with HTLV-1-associated myelopathy (HAM/TSP).

This clonotype was recorded many times. The chain employs TRBV2 and TRBJ1-4; TRBD1 aligns across 9 bases. Germline values: CDR1 SNHLY, CDR2 FYNNEI. CDR3 size: 16 residues. The V gene end was trimmed by 2 bases and the J gene end by 7 bases; junction bases not matched to a gene: 8. DNA of the CDR3: TGTGCCAGCAGTGAAAGCACAGGGGGCGCAGGTGAAAAACTGTTTTTT. Translated: CASSESTGGAGEKLFF. Variable domain in full (rest from reference TRBV2 and TRBJ1-4): EPEVTQTPSHQVTQMGQEVILRCVPISNHLYFYWYRQILGQKVEFLVSFYNNEISEKSEIFDDQFSVERPDGSNFTLKIRSTKLEDSAMYFCASSESTGGAGEKLFFGSGTQLSVL.

At least ten counts were recorded for this clonotype. This chain uses TRBV5-1 with TRBJ2-2; D tentatively reads TRBD1 or TRBD2 (5 bases each). V shed 2 bases and J shed 3 bases, with 11 bases lying between them. The germline V gene has CDR1 SGHRS and CDR2 YFSETQ. The CDR3 totals 15 residues. CDR3 residues: CASSLGTPDTGELFF. In nucleotides, the CDR3 is TGCGCCAGCAGCTTAGGGACCCCCGACACCGGGGAGCTGTTTTTT. Full variable domain (remainder filled in from reference TRBV5-1 and TRBJ2-2): KAGVTQTPRYLIKTRGQQVTLSCSPISGHRSVSWYQQTPGQGLQFLFEYFSETQRNKGNFPGRFSGRQFSNSRSEMNVSTLELGDSALYLCASSLGTPDTGELFFGEGSRLTVL.

This clonotype was found many times. The chain combines TRBV29-1 with TRBJ2-3; D not certain. V lost 4 bases and J lost 0, with 2 bases in between. This CDR3 has 11 amino acids. Germline V CDR1 and CDR2: SQVTM, ANQGSEA. CDR3 coding DNA: TGCAGCGTTGGTAGCACAGATACGCAGTATTTT. As protein: CSVGSTDTQYF.

This clonotype has at least ten counts. The chain links TRBV20-1 to TRBJ2-5; 11 nucleotides match TRBD2. V trimming: 4 bases; J trimming: 4 bases; junction bases outside the gene matches: 2. The CDR3 extends over 13 amino acids. Germline V CDR1 and CDR2: DFQATT, SNEGSKA (reference sequence). CDR3 sequence: CSAIAGGGETQYF. For the CDR3, the DNA is TGCAGTGCTATAGCGGGAGGGGGAGAGACCCAGTACTTC.

This clonotype was picked up many times. The J gene is TRBJ1-1, the V gene TRBV5-1; a weak D match, TRBD1 (6 bases). CDR3 size: 14 residues. V was trimmed by 7 bases and J by 0 bases, leaving 13 bases between them. Germline V CDR1 and CDR2: SGHRS, YFSETQ. The CDR3 sequence is CASGGGTLNTEAFF. DNA for the CDR3: TGCGCCAGCGGGGGGGGCACCCTGAACACTGAAGCTTTCTTT.

This clonotype was seen many times. The V and J genes are TRBV10-3 and TRBJ1-2; D is perhaps TRBD1 (6 bases). The V end lost 2 bases, the J end lost 7 bases, and 14 bases lay between the germline ends. Germline CDR1 and CDR2: ENHRY and SYGVKD. The length of the CDR3 is 14 residues. CDR3 in amino acids: CAISEIPGGGGYTF. CDR3 nucleotides: TGTGCCATCAGTGAGATTCCAGGAGGGGGTGGCTACACCTTC.

There are many counts of this clonotype. V is TRBV7-8 and J is TRBJ2-3, with 11 bases matching TRBD2. This CDR3 region has 15 residues. Looked up from germline, CDR1 is SGHVS and CDR2 is FQNEAQ. After removal of 5 bases from V and 6 bases from J, the junction contained 7 bases not matched to a gene. DNA for the CDR3: TGTGCCAGCAGCCCCCGGACTAGCGGGTCTGATACGCAGTATTTT. It codes for CASSPRTSGSDTQYF.